What follows are 20 T cell receptor beta chains derived from one specimen sequenced in a study of blood T cell repertoires in COVID-19. Here immunoSEQ multiplex PCR was the method, and the copy in TCRdb shows in-frame clones only, minus some. The sample has approximately 22,000 clones, 91% seen once; the top ten hold less than 9%. The sequenced sample consisted of peripheral blood. These TCRs come from a man in his 70s with active COVID-19.

V and J are TRBV18 and TRBJ2-5, with D unresolved. This CDR3 is 11 amino acids long. The V gene's germline CDR1 is KGHSH and CDR2 LQKENI. The V gene lost 6 bases and the J gene lost 1 base, with 3 bases spanning the gap. The CDR3 bases are TGTGCCAGCTCCTCCCAAGAGACCCAGTACTTC. This encodes CASSSQETQYF. The full variable domain, with the rest looked up from reference TRBV18 and TRBJ2-5, is NAGVMQNPRHLVRRRGQEARLRCSPMKGHSHVYWYRQLPEEGLKFMVYLQKENIIDESGMPKERFSAEFPKEGPSILRIQQVVRGDSAAYFCASSSQETQYFGPGTRLLVL.

The V and J genes are TRBV10-3 and TRBJ1-2; possible D gene TRBD1, 5 bases. The CDR3 contains 15 residues. The V end lost 0 bases, the J end lost 4 bases, and 12 bases lay between the germline ends. CDR1 and CDR2 from the germline V gene are ENHRY and SYGVKD. The CDR3 reads CAISESIGGPYGYTF. The CDR3 coding sequence is TGTGCCATCAGTGAGTCGATCGGGGGACCCTATGGCTACACCTTC.

The chain is built from TRBV24-1 and TRBJ2-3, with D uncertain. The CDR3 length is 16 residues. V was trimmed by 2 bases and J by 1 base, leaving 12 bases between them. In germline, CDR1 is KGHDR, CDR2 SFDVKD. The CDR3 region is CATSDSPRSGTDTQYF. The DNA of the CDR3 is TGTGCCACCAGTGATTCCCCGAGGAGCGGCACAGATACGCAGTATTTT.

The CDR3 sequence is CASSQDHGGNTEAFF. Written as DNA, the CDR3 is TGTGCCAGCAGCCAAGATCACGGGGGGAACACTGAAGCTTTCTTT. The rearrangement uses TRBV3-1 (or the pseudogene TRBV3-2) and TRBJ1-1, with D tentatively TRBD1 (5 bases). The CDR3 contains 15 residues. The germline V gene has CDR1 LGHDT and CDR2 YNNKEL (reference sequence). V shed 0 bases and J shed 1 base, with 9 bases lying between them.

V usage is TRBV18 and J usage is TRBJ2-6, with a weak D call TRBD1 (6 bases). Trimming cost V 1 base and J 2 bases, with 15 bases left between them. Germline V gene sequence: CDR1 KGHSH, CDR2 LQKENI. The CDR3 loop spans 18 amino acids. CDR3 amino acids: CASSPLQGRVAGANVLTF. CDR3 coding DNA: TGTGCCAGCTCACCACTACAGGGTCGTGTGGCTGGGGCCAACGTCCTGACTTTC.

This chain links TRBV7-2 with TRBJ1-2; TRBD1 agrees at 12 bases. V lost 7 bases to trimming and J lost 7 bases; unmatched junction nucleotides: 13. The CDR3 sequence is 16 residues long. Germline V CDR1 and CDR2: SGHTA, FQGNSA. DNA of the CDR3: TGTGCCAGCACCCCCGGGACAGGGGGCATAATGGGTGGCTACACCTTC. Residues: CASTPGTGGIMGGYTF.

This sequence joins TRBV6-5 and TRBJ1-5; 8 bases match TRBD1. V was pared by 10 bases and J by 0 bases, with 8 bases of the junction left unmatched. Per the germline V gene, CDR1 is MNHEY and CDR2 is SVGAGI. This CDR3 contains 15 residues. Here the CDR3 reads CATGATGASNQPQHF. DNA for the CDR3: TGTGCCACAGGGGCGACAGGGGCTAGCAATCAGCCCCAGCATTTT.

V usage is TRBV5-5 and J usage is TRBJ2-7; a possible D gene is TRBD2 (5 bases). In germline, CDR1 is SGHKS, CDR2 YYEKEE (reference sequence). CDR3 length equals 11 residues. Deletions cut 4 bases from V and 3 bases from J, with 5 bases between. The CDR3 loop is CASSRGYEQYF. CDR3 coding DNA: TGTGCCAGCAGCCGGGGCTACGAGCAGTACTTC.

The J gene is TRBJ1-4, the V gene TRBV14; unclear D gene. Deletions cut 2 bases from V and 2 bases from J, with 9 bases between. Germline CDR1 SGHDN, CDR2 FVKESK. The CDR3 is 15 amino acids. The CDR3, as DNA: TGTGCCAGCAGCCAATGGACTGGCACTAATGAAAAACTGTTTTTT. It yields the protein CASSQWTGTNEKLFF.

The chain has TRBV4-3 and TRBJ2-6, with 8 bases lining up with TRBD1. Germline assignment: CDR1 LGHNA and CDR2 YSLEER. V lost 0 bases to trimming and J lost 0 bases; unmatched junction nucleotides: 7. This CDR3 is built from 19 residues. CDR3 DNA sequence: TGCGCCAGCAGCCAAGATCCAGGGGGCCTAATCTCTGGGGCCAACGTCCTGACTTTC. Translating it yields CASSQDPGGLISGANVLTF.

The chain employs TRBV5-1 and TRBJ1-3; 7 bases align to TRBD1. Germline V gene lookup returns CDR1 SGHRS and CDR2 YFSETQ. Germline trimming cut 7 bases from V and 3 bases from J; bases unmatched to any gene: 7. The length of the CDR3 is 14 residues. The CDR3 bases are TGCGCCAGCTTCTCTGGGACAGATGGAAACACCATATATTTT. Translating it yields CASFSGTDGNTIYF. The full variable domain, rest sourced from reference TRBV5-1 and TRBJ1-3, is KAGVTQTPRYLIKTRGQQVTLSCSPISGHRSVSWYQQTPGQGLQFLFEYFSETQRNKGNFPGRFSGRQFSNSRSEMNVSTLELGDSALYLCASFSGTDGNTIYFGEGSWLTVV.

The chain uses TRBV3-1 (or the pseudogene TRBV3-2) and TRBJ2-7; 8 nucleotides match TRBD2. This CDR3 region has 14 residues. Germline values: CDR1 LGHDT, CDR2 YNNKEL (reference sequence). Germline trimming cut 4 bases from V and 0 bases from J; bases unmatched to any gene: 2. CDR3 sequence reads: CASSLSGSSYEQYF. The CDR3 nucleotides are TGTGCCAGCAGCCTCAGCGGGAGCTCCTACGAGCAGTACTTC.

The chain recombines TRBV3-1 (or the pseudogene TRBV3-2) with TRBJ2-5; 9 positions match TRBD2. The trim removed 0 bases at V and 6 bases at J, leaving 11 bases unmatched. Germline lookup yields CDR1 LGHDT and CDR2 YNNKEL (reference sequence). CDR3 length: 17 residues. In DNA, the CDR3 is TGTGCCAGCAGCCAAGAAGGCGGAGCGGGAGGCAGAAAGACCCAGTACTTC. Protein product: CASSQEGGAGGRKTQYF.

The genes are TRBV4-3 and TRBJ1-3; 8 bases fit TRBD1. The CDR3 runs 15 residues. V was clipped by 0 bases and J by 3 bases; unmatched bases: 1. Per the germline V gene, CDR1 is LGHNA and CDR2 is YSLEER. The CDR3 loop is CASSQEQGVGNTIYF. In DNA, the CDR3 is TGCGCCAGCAGCCAAGAACAGGGGGTTGGAAACACCATATATTTT.

The rearrangement links TRBV14 to TRBJ2-3, with a possible D match to TRBD2 (5 bases). Trimming pared 1 base from V and 4 bases from J, leaving 12 bases between. The CDR3 totals 15 residues. The germline V gene encodes CDR1 SGHDN and CDR2 FVKESK. The CDR3 loop reads CASSQVGEVPDTQYF. The CDR3 region has the DNA TGTGCCAGCAGCCAAGTGGGAGAAGTCCCAGATACGCAGTATTTT. The whole variable domain, remainder taken from reference TRBV14 and TRBJ2-3, is EAGVTQFPSHSVIEKGQTVTLRCDPISGHDNLYWYRRVMGKEIKFLLHFVKESKQDESGMPNNRFLAERTGGTYSTLKVQPAELEDSGVYFCASSQVGEVPDTQYFGPGTRLTVL.

This rearrangement joins TRBV5-1 to TRBJ2-4, with TRBD2 as a possible D gene (7 bases). Trimming stripped 0 bases from V and 5 bases from J, with 15 bases between. This CDR3 region has 16 residues. Germline V CDR1 and CDR2: SGHRS, YFSETQ. Written as DNA, the CDR3 is TGCGCCAGCAGCTTGGAGGGGGGGCCCCCTCAAAACATTCAGTACTTC. Protein sequence: CASSLEGGPPQNIQYF. The variable domain in full, with the rest retrieved from reference TRBV5-1 and TRBJ2-4, is KAGVTQTPRYLIKTRGQQVTLSCSPISGHRSVSWYQQTPGQGLQFLFEYFSETQRNKGNFPGRFSGRQFSNSRSEMNVSTLELGDSALYLCASSLEGGPPQNIQYFGAGTRLSVL.

The genes are TRBV5-1 and TRBJ2-5; 8 bases are a match to TRBD1. Germline-derived CDR1 and CDR2 are SGHRS and YFSETQ. The CDR3 sequence is 15 residues long. The V and J ends lost 0 bases and 5 bases, in that order; junction bases with no gene match: 6. CDR3 in amino acids: CASSLGGDRSETQYF. The CDR3 bases are TGCGCCAGCAGCTTGGGAGGGGACAGGTCTGAGACCCAGTACTTC.

The chain uses TRBV28 and TRBJ2-1; the D gene is possibly TRBD1 (6 bases). The V end lost 1 base, the J end lost 8 bases, and 12 bases lay between the germline ends. CDR1 and CDR2 from the germline V gene are MDHEN and SYDVKM. The CDR3 runs 14 residues. This chain's CDR3 is CASSLYREEDEQFF. The CDR3, as DNA: TGTGCCAGCAGTTTATACAGGGAAGAGGATGAGCAGTTCTTC.

Only a few counts were recorded for this clone. The chain carries TRBV2 and TRBJ1-6; D might be TRBD1 (6 bases). Germline-derived CDR1 and CDR2 are SNHLY and FYNNEI. Between the trimmed V and J ends, which lost 4 bases and 7 bases, there was a span of 11 bases. The CDR3 is 14 amino acids. The CDR3 sequence is CASSVGQGNSPLHF. The CDR3 region has the DNA TGTGCCAGCAGTGTGGGGCAGGGGAATTCACCCCTCCACTTT.

This clone was found once. The chain is built from TRBV20-1 and TRBJ2-7; 12 positions agree with TRBD1. With 3 bases clipped from V and 1 base from J, the junction kept 10 bases outside the gene matches. Germline V lookup: CDR1 DFQATT, CDR2 SNEGSKA (reference sequence). The CDR3 totals 17 residues. The DNA for the CDR3 is TGCAGTGCTAGTTACACCGGGACAGGGGGCAGGTCCTACGAGCAGTACTTC. Translating gives CSASYTGTGGRSYEQYF.